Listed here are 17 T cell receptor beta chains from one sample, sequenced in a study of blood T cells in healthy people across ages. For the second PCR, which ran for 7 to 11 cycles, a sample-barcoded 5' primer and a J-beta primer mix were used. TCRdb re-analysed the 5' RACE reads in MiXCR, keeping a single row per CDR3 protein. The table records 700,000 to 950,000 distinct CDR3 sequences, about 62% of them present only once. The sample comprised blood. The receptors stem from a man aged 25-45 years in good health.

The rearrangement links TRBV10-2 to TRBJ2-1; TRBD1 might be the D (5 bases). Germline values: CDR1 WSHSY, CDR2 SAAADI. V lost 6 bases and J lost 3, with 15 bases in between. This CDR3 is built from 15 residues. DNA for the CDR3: TGCGCCAGCAGAGGGGTAGGGGCCCTCTACAATGAGCAGTTCTTC. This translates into CASRGVGALYNEQFF.

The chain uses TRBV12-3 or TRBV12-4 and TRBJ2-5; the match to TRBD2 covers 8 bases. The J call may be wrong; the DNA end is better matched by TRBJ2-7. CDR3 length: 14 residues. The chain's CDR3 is CASRTEREPYEQYF. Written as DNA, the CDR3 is TGTGCCAGCAGGACGGAGCGGGAGCCCTACGAGCAGTACTTC.

The CDR3 here is CASSLDGQGAQPQHF. CDR3 nucleotide sequence: TGCGCCAGCAGCTTGGACGGGCAGGGGGCTCAGCCCCAGCATTTT. This chain connects TRBV5-1 to TRBJ1-5, with 8 bases that match TRBD1. The ends lost 0 bases at V and 6 bases at J; junction bases unmatched: 5. This CDR3 spans 15 amino acids. Germline assignment: CDR1 SGHRS and CDR2 YFSETQ.

In DNA form, the CDR3 reads TGCAGTGCTAGAGATCATGCGGGAGCTAAGAGAGAGCAGTACTTC. Its protein is CSARDHAGAKREQYF. The chain links TRBV20-1 to TRBJ2-5, with TRBD2 identical over 7 bases. CDR1 and CDR2 from the germline V gene are DFQATT and SNEGSKA (reference sequence). The CDR3 is 15 residues long. V shed 0 bases, J shed 11 bases, and the junction held 15 bases outside the gene matches.

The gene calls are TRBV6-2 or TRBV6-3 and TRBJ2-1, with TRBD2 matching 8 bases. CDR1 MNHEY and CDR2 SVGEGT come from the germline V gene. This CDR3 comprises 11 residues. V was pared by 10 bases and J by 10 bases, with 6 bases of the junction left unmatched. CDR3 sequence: CATGTSPEQFF. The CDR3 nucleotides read TGTGCCACCGGGACTAGTCCCGAGCAGTTCTTC.

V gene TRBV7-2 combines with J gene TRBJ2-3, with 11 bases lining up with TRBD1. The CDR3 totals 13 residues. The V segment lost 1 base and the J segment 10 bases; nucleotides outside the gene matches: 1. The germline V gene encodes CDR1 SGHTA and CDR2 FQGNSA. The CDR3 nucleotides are TGTGCCAGCAGCTTAGGGGGACAGGGGGCGCAGTATTTT. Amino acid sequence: CASSLGGQGAQYF.

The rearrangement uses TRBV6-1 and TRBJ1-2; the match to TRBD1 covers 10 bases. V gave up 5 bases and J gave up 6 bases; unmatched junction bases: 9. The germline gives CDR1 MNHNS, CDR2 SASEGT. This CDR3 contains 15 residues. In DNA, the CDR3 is TGTGCCAGCAGTTCCCGGGACAGGGGCGCAGATGGCTACACCTTC. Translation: CASSSRDRGADGYTF.

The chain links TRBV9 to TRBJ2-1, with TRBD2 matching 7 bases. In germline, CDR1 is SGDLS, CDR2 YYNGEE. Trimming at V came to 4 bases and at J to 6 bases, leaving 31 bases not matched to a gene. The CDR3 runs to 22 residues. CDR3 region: CASSTRRGGWALERGVVNEQFF. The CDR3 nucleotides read TGTGCCAGCAGCACGCGTAGGGGAGGATGGGCTTTAGAGCGGGGAGTTGTCAATGAGCAGTTCTTC.

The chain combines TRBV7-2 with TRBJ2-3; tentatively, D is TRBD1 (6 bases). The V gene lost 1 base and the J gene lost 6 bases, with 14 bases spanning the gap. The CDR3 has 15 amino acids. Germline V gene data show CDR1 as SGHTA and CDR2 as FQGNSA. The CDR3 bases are TGTGCCAGCAGCTTAGGGAACACAGGGATCGATACGCAGTATTTT. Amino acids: CASSLGNTGIDTQYF.

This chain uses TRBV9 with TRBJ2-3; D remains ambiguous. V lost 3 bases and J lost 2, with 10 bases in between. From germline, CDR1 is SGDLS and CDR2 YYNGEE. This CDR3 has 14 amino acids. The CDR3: CASSAKGYTDTQYF. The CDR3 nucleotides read TGTGCCAGCAGCGCCAAGGGATACACAGATACGCAGTATTTT.

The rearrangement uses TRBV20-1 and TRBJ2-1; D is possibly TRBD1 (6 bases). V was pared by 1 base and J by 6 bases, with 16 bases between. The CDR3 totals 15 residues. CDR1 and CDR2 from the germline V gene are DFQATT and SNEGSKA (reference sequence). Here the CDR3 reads CSARVPQGSFNEQFF. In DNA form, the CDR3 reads TGCAGTGCTAGAGTCCCACAGGGATCGTTCAATGAGCAGTTCTTC.

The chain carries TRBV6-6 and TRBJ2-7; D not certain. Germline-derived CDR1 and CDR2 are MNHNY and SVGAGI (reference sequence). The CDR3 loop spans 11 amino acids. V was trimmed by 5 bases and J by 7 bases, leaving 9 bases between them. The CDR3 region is CASSPNLEQYF. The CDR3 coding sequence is TGTGCCAGCAGTCCCAATTTGGAGCAGTACTTC.

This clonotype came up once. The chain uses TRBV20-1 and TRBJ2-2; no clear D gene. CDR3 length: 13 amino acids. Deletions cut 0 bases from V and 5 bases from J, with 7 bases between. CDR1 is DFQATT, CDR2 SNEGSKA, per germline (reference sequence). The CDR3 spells CSARDPDTGELFF. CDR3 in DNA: TGCAGTGCTAGAGATCCGGATACCGGGGAGCTGTTTTTT.

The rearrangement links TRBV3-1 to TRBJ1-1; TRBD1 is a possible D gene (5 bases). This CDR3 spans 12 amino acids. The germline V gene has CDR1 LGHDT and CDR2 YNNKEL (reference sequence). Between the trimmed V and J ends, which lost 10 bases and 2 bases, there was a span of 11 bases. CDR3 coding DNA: TGTGCCACCGGAGGGGTTAACACTGAAGCTTTCTTT. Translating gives CATGGVNTEAFF.

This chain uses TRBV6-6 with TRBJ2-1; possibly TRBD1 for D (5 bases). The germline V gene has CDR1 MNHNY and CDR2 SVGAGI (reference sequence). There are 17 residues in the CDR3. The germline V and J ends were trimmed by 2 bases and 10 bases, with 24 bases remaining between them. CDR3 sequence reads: CASSYTFGAARTSEQFF. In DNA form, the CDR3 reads TGTGCCAGCAGTTACACTTTTGGGGCAGCGAGGACAAGCGAGCAGTTCTTC.

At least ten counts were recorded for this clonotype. This chain's CDR3 is CSVTATGAYEQYF. DNA of the CDR3: TGCAGCGTGACTGCGACAGGGGCCTACGAGCAGTACTTC. V usage is TRBV29-1 and J usage is TRBJ2-7; TRBD1 matches at 8 bases. Germline lookup yields CDR1 SQVTM and CDR2 ANQGSEA. V lost 6 bases and J lost 2; bases outside the gene matches: 6. CDR3 size: 13 residues.

This chain's CDR3 is CASSLLSSGRTSSYEQYF. CDR3 nucleotide sequence: TGTGCCAGCAGCTTATTATCTAGCGGGAGAACAAGCTCCTACGAGCAGTACTTC. The rearrangement joins TRBV7-9 to TRBJ2-7; 10 nucleotides agree with TRBD2. V lost 2 bases, J lost 0 bases, and 10 bases stayed unmatched. The CDR3 spans 18 residues. Germline V CDR1 and CDR2: SEHNR, FQNEAQ (reference sequence).